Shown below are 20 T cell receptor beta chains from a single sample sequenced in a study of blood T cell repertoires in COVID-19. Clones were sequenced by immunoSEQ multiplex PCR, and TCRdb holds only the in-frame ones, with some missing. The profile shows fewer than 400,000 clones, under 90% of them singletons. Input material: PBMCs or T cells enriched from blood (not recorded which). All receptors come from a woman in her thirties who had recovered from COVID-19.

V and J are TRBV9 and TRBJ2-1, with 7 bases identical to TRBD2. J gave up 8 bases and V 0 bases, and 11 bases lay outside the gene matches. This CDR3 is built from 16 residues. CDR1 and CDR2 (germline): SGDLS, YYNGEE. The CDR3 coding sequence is TGTGCCAGCAGCGTAGCTGGAGGGAGGGCCTCTGATGAGCAGTTCTTC. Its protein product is CASSVAGGRASDEQFF.

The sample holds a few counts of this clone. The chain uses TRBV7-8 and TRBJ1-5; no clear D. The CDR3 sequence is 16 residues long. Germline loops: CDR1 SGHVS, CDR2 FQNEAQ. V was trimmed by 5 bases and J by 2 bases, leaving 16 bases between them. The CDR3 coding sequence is TGTGCCAGCAGCACAAGGAGGGATGTTGGCAATCAGCCCCAGCATTTT. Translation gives CASSTRRDVGNQPQHF. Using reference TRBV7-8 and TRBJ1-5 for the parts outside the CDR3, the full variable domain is GAGVSQSPRYKVAKRGQDVALRCDPISGHVSLFWYQQALGQGPEFLTYFQNEAQLDKSGLPSDRFFAERPEGSVSTLKIQRTQQEDSAVYLCASSTRRDVGNQPQHFGDGTRLSIL.

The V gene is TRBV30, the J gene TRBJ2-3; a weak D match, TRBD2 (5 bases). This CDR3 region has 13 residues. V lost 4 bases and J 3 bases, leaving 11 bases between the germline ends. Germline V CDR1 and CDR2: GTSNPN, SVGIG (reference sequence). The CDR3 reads CAWKAGRTDTQYF. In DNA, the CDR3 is TGTGCCTGGAAGGCGGGTAGGACAGATACGCAGTATTTT.

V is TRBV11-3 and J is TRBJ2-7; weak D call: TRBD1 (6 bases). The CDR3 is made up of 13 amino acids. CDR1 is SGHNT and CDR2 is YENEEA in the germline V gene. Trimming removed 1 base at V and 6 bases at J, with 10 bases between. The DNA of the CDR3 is TGTGCCAGCAGCTTAGGGACAGCCGGCGAGCAGTACTTC. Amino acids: CASSLGTAGEQYF.

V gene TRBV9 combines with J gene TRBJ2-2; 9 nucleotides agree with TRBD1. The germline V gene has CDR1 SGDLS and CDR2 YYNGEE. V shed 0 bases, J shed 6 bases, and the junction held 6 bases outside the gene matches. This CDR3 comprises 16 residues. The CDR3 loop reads CASSVEGQGLAGELFF. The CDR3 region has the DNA TGTGCCAGCAGCGTAGAGGGACAGGGCCTAGCCGGGGAGCTGTTTTTT.

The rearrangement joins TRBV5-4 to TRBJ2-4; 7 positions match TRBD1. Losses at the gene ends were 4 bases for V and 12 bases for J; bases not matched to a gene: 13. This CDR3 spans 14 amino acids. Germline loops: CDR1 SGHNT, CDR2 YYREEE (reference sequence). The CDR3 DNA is TGTGCCAGCAGCGTGCTGGATACAGGGGAAAATCAGTACTTC. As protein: CASSVLDTGENQYF.

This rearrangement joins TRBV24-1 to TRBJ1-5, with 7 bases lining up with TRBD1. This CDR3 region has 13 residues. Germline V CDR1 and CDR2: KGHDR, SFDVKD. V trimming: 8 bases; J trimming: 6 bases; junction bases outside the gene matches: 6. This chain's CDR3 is CATTRQGTQPQHF. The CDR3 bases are TGTGCCACCACCCGACAGGGAACTCAGCCCCAGCATTTT.

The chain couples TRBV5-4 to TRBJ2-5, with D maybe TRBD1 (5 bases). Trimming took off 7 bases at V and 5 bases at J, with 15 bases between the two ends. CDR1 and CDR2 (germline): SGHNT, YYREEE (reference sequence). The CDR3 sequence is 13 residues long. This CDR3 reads CASGIPSGETQYF. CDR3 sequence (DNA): TGTGCCAGCGGCATTCCGTCAGGGGAGACCCAGTACTTC.

CDR3 in amino acids: CASSLGAGLNTEAFF. Here the CDR3 DNA reads TGTGCCAGCAGCTTAGGTGCAGGGTTGAACACTGAAGCTTTCTTT. The J gene is TRBJ1-1, the V gene TRBV7-8, with D tentatively TRBD1 (5 bases). V lost 1 base and J lost 0, with 9 bases in between. The CDR3 covers 15 residues. Looked up from germline, CDR1 is SGHVS and CDR2 is FQNEAQ.

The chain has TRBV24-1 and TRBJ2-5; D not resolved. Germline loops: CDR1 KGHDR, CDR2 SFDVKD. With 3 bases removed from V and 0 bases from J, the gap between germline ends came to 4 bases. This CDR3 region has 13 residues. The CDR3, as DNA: TGTGCCACCAGTGATCAGTACCAAGAGACCCAGTACTTC. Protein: CATSDQYQETQYF.

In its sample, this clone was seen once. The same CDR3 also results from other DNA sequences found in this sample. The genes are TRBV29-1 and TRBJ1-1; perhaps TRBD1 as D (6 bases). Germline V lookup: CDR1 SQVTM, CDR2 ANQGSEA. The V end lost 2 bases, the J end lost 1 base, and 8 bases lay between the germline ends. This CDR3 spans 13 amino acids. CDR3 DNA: TGCAGCGTTGAAAGGGGACAGAACACTGAAGCTTTCTTT. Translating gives CSVERGQNTEAFF.

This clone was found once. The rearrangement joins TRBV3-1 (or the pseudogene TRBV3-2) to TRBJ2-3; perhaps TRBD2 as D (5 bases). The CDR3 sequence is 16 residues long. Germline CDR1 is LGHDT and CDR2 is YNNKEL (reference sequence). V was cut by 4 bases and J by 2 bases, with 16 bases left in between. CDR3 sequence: CASSPQVWRATDTQYF. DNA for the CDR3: TGTGCCAGCAGCCCCCAGGTGTGGCGGGCCACAGATACGCAGTATTTT.

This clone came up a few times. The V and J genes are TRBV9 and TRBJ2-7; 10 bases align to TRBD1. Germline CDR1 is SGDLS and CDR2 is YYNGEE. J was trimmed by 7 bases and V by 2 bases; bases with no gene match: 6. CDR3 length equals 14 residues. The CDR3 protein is CASSVGTGAREQYF. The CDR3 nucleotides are TGTGCCAGCAGCGTGGGGACAGGGGCGCGGGAGCAGTACTTC. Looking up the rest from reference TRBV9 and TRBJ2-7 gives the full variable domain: DSGVTQTPKHLITATGQRVTLRCSPRSGDLSVYWYQQSLDQGLQFLIQYYNGEERAKGNILERFSAQQFPDLHSELNLSSLELGDSALYFCASSVGTGAREQYFGPGTRLTVT.

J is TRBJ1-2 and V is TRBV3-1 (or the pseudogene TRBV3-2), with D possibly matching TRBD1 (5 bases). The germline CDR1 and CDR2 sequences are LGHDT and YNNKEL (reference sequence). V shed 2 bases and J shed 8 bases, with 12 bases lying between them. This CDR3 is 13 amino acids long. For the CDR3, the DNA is TGTGCCAGCAGCCAATTGGCGGGGCTAGGCTACACCTTC. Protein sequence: CASSQLAGLGYTF.

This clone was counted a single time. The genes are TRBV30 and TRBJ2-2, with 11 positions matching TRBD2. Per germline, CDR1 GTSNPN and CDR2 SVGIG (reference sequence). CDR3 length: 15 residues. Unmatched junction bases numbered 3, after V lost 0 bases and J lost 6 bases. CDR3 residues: CAWSVSGRVSGELFF. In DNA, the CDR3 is TGTGCCTGGAGTGTTAGCGGGAGGGTTTCCGGGGAGCTGTTTTTT.

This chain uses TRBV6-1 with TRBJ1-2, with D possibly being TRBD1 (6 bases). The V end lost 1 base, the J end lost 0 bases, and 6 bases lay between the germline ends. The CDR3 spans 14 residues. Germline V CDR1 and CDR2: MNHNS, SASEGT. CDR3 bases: TGTGCCAGCAGTGAAGGGACAGCTAACTATGGCTACACCTTC. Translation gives CASSEGTANYGYTF.

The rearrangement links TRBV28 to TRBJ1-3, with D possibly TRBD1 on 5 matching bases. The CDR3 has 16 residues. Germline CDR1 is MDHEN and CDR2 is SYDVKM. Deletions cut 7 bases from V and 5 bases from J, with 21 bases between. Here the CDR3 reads CASTYGEGTGRNTIYF. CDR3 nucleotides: TGTGCCAGCACTTATGGGGAAGGCACAGGTAGAAACACCATATATTTT.

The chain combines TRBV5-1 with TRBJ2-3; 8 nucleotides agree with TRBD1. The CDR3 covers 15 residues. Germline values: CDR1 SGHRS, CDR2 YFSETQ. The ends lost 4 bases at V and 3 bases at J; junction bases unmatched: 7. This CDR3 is CASSEGTGPTDTQYF. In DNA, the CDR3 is TGCGCCAGCAGCGAAGGGACAGGCCCTACAGATACGCAGTATTTT.

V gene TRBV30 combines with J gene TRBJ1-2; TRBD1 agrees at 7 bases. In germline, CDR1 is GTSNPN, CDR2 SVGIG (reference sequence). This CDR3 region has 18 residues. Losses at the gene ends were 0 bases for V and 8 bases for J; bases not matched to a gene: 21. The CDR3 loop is CAWSVSSGTVTIGMGYTF. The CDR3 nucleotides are TGTGCCTGGAGTGTTTCTTCCGGGACAGTTACCATTGGAATGGGCTACACCTTC.

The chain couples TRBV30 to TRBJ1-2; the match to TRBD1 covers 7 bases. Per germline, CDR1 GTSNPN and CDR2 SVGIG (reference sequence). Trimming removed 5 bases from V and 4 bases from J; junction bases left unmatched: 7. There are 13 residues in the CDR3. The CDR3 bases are TGTGCCTGGGGGGAGGGACAGCGCTATGGCTACACCTTC. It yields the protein CAWGEGQRYGYTF.